This TCR beta chain was sequenced in a study of T cell responses to AZD1222 COVID-19 vaccine (dated by TCRdb to the early 2020s). Regarding the study in general: AZD1222 recipients given second doses at about 4 weeks or at about 12 weeks were pooled, since spike-specific TCR depth and breadth were not found to differ between the two schedules. A total of 233 trial participants underwent TCR sequencing, of whom 200 to 220 had received two doses of AZD1222 and 26 had received two doses of the MenACWY control vaccine. Trial participants were enrolled by age into subgroups of 18-55, 56-69 and 70-plus years, and around 150, 29 and 61 TCR-sequenced participants, respectively, were included in these subgroups.

The full study reports these points: Conclusions about previously exposed vaccinees were limited because only five to seven AZD1222 recipients were SARS-CoV-2 seropositive at baseline. After two AZD1222 doses, spike-specific TCR breadth and depth were significantly higher than at day 0 and than in MenACWY recipients. In the small 56-69-year group, the increase in depth fell short of significance, most likely because of low power. Reportedly, almost half of the unique spike-specific TCRs recognized epitopes lying outside the regions that are mutated in the B.1.351 and B.1.1.7 variants. Participants were mostly white British, with more females than males. The authors suggested clonal diversity may have been underestimated. Vaccine-associated CD4 TCRs spanned the whole spike protein, with dominant responses in regions 160-218 and 743-854. Because no day 14 peak-response samples were available, the repertoires could be characterized only after the peak T cell response.

The CDR3 regions of human TCRbeta chains were subjected to immunosequencing. For the original study's pipeline: TCRs in the repertoires were compared against a reference library of SARS-CoV-2-specific TCRs that had been generated with the MIRA antigen-specificity platform. Breadth was defined as the fraction of unique TCRs that were SARS-CoV-2-associated. Depth was defined as the fraction of total T cells that were SARS-CoV-2-associated. Using the MIRA data, every spike-specific TCR was mapped to the spike region that the TCR reacted to and assigned to either a CD4 or a CD8 class. Log10-transformed breadth and depth values were compared by one-way ANOVA with Sidak's multiple comparisons tests. TCRdb provides this immuneACCESS table in a form limited to in-frame rearrangements. Some clones are lacking; in checked studies, under half of them reflect an unresolved V gene, and why the rest are absent is not known. The V and J calls and clone size come from that table; D and trimming were worked out from the DNA. This sample comprises just under 90,000 clones, nearly 90% of them detected only once. The top ten clonotypes cover around 5.5% of the sample.

The intended sense of this specimen's time point label: baseline before first vaccination. Vaccinee samples were obtained from the UK trials COV001 and COV002, which included a single-blind randomized controlled phase 2/3 trial of AZD1222 (ChAdOx1 nCoV-19) in healthy adults. For TCRbeta chain sequencing, PBMC samples were collected from trial participants at day 0 and at day 28 after the second dose. As regards this clone: This clone's antigen is unknown. There are no base qualities to consult, and no much larger clone falls within one base.

The TCR originated in an adult in good health. Sequencing used peripheral blood, obtained on day 0 of AZD1222 vaccination.

The nucleotides read TGTGCCAGCAGTGGGACAGGGGGCGCGTTAGGTGATGAAAAACTGTTTTTT. The resulting protein is CASSGTGGALGDEKLFF. This chain is built from TRBV28 and TRBJ1-4; 12 bases in the junction line up with TRBD1. The CDR3 starts with the cysteine, ends with the phenylalanine, and has 17 residues. CDR3 DNA is the only sequence kept; it has 51 bases, read in frame from the first base. Germline trimming: 5 bases from V, 6 bases from J; junction bases outside gene matches: 10. Looking up the germline V gene yields CDR1 MDHEN and CDR2 SYDVKM.